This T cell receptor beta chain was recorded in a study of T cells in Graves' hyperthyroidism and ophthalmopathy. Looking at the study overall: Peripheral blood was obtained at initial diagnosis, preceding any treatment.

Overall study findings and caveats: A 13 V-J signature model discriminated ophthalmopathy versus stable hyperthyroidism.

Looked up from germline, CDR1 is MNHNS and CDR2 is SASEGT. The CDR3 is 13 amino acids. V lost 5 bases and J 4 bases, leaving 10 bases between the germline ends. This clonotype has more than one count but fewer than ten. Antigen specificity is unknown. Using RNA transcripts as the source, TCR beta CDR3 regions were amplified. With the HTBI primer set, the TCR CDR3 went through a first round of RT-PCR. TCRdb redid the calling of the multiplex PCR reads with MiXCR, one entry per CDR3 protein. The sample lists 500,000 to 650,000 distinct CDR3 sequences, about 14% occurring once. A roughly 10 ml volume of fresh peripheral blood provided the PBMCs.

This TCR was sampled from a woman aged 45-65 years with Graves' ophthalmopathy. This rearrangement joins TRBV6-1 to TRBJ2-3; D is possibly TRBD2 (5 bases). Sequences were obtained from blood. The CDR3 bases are TGTGCCAGCAGTCGTAGGGAGTCAGATACGCAGTATTTT. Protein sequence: CASSRRESDTQYF.